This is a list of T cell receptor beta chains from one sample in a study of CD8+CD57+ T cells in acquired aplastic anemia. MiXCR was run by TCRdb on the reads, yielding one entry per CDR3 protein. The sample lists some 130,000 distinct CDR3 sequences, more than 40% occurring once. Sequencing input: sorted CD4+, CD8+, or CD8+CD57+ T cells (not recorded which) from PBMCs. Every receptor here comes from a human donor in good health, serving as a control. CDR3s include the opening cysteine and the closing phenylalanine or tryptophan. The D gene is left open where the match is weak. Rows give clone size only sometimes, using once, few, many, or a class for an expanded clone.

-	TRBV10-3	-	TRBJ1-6	TGTGCCATCAGCGAAGGGGGAGGGTATTCACCCCTCCACTTT	CAISEGGGYSPLHF
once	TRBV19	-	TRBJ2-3	TGTGCCAGCAGGAGTTGCACCGATACGCAGTATTTT	CASRSCTDTQYF
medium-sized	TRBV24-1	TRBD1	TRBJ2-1	TGTGCCACCAGTGGGAGACAGGGTTCCTACAATGAGCAGTTCTTC	CATSGRQGSYNEQFF
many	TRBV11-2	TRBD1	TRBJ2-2	TGTGCCAGCAGCCGAGGGGACAGGGTGTCCGGGGAGCTGTTTTTT	CASSRGDRVSGELFF
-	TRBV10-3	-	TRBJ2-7	TGTGCCATCAGTGAGGGGGCAGGGTCCTACGAGCAGTACTTC	CAISEGAGSYEQYF
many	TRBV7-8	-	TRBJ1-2	TGTGCCAGCAGCTTAAGGGAGGGCCCCAACTATGGCTACACCTTC	CASSLREGPNYGYTF
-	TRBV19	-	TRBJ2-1	TGTGCCAGTAGTATTGCCGGGAGCTCCTACAATGAGCAGTTCTTC	CASSIAGSSYNEQFF
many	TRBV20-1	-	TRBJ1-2	TGCAGTGCTAGAATGGGGGGGGATGGAGCTAACTATGGCTACACCTTC	CSARMGGDGANYGYTF
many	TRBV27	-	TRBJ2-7	TGTGCCAGCGGGCGGAATCCGCCCTACGAGCAGTACTTC	CASGRNPPYEQYF
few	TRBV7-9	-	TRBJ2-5	TGTGCCAGCTCACAGAACCAAGAGACCCAGTACTTC	CASSQNQETQYF
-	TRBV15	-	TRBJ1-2	TGTGCCACCAACAGAGATCTCGACAGAAACTATGGCTACACCTTC	CATNRDLDRNYGYTF
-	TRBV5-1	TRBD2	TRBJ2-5	TGCGCCAGCAGAACCGGGACTAGCGGAGAGACCCAGTACTTC	CASRTGTSGETQYF
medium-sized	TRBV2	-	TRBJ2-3	TGTGCCAGCAGTGTCACAGATTCAGATACGCAGTATTTT	CASSVTDSDTQYF
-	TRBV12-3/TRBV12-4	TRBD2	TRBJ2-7	TGTGCCAGCAGTTTGACTAGCGGGGGGATTGGCCACGAGCAGTACTTC	CASSLTSGGIGHEQYF
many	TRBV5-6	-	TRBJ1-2	TGTGCCAGCAGCTTGGGGGATAACTATGGCTACACCTTC	CASSLGDNYGYTF
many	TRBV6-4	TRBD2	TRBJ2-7	TGTGCCAGCAGTGACTCGAGACTAGCGGACTCCTACGAGCAGTACTTC	CASSDSRLADSYEQYF
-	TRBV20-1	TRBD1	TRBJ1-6	TGCAGTGCTAGAGATCCGGGACAGGGGGATTCACCCCTCCACTTT	CSARDPGQGDSPLHF
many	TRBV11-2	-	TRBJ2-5	TGTGCCAGCAGCTTGACAAGTCAAGAGACCCAGTACTTC	CASSLTSQETQYF
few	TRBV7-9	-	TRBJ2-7	TGTGCCAGCAGCCCATCGGCGTCCGAGCAGTACTTC	CASSPSASEQYF
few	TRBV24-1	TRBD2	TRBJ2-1	TGTGCCACGAGTCCAACGACTAGCGGTTCCTACAATGAGCAGTTCTTC	CATSPTTSGSYNEQFF
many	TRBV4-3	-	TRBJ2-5	TGCGCCAGCAGCCAAGATGTTAAACGGGAGACCCAGTACTTC	CASSQDVKRETQYF
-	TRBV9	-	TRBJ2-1	TGTGTCAGCAGCGTAGGGGAAGGCACTGAGCAGTTCTTC	CVSSVGEGTEQFF
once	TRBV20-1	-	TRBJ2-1	TGCAGTGCTAGTGGCAGGGGGGGGCAGTTCTTC	CSASGRGGQFF
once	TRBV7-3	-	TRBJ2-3	TGTGCCAGCAGCTCGTTCCCACAAGATACGCAGTATTTT	CASSSFPQDTQYF
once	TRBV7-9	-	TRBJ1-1	TGTGCCAGCAGTACCACAGGGCTTGAAGCTTTCTTT	CASSTTGLEAFF
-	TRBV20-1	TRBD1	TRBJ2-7	TGCAGTGCTGTCCGGGACAGGGCCTACGAGCAGTACTTC	CSAVRDRAYEQYF
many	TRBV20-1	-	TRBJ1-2	TGCAGTGCTCCGGACCCAAAAAACTATGGCTACACCTTC	CSAPDPKNYGYTF
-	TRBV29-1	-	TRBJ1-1	TGCAGCGTTGAAACTTTACAGAACACTGAAGCTTTCTTT	CSVETLQNTEAFF
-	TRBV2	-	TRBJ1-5	TGTGCCAGCAGTGAGGCGGGGCCATCGAATCAGCCCCAGCATTTT	CASSEAGPSNQPQHF
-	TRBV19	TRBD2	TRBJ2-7	TGTGCCAGTAGTCTACGACTAGCGGGGAACTACGAGCAGTACTTC	CASSLRLAGNYEQYF
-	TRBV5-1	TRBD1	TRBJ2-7	TGCGCCAGCAGCCCCACCGGGACAGGGGGCCGAAAGTACTTC	CASSPTGTGGRKYF
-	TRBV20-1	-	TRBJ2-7	TGCAGTGCTAGAGCGGGGTGGGAGCAGTACTTC	CSARAGWEQYF
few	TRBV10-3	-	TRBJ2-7	TGTGCCATCAGTGACCCCGGGACTTTTAGCTACGAGCAGTACTTC	CAISDPGTFSYEQYF
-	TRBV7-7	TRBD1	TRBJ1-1	TGTGCCAGCAGACCGGGGACAGGGGGCACTGAAGCTTTCTTT	CASRPGTGGTEAFF
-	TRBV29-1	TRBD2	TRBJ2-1	TGCAGCATCACCCCCGGGGGGAATATAGTCGCGGAGCAGTTCTTC	CSITPGGNIVAEQFF
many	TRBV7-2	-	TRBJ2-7	TGTGCCAGCAGCTTTGGGGGGGGGCGCGCCCTTGAGCAGTACTTC	CASSFGGGRALEQYF
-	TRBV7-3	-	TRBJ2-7	TGTGCCAGCAGCTTAGGGTCTGTCTGGGAGCAGTACTTC	CASSLGSVWEQYF
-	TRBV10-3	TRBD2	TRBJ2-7	TGTGCCATCACTCGGACTAGCGGGGGGGCCTACGAGCAGTACTTC	CAITRTSGGAYEQYF
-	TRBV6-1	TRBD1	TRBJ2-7	TGTGCCAGCAGTATACCACAGGGGAGAGAGGCCTACGAGCAGTACTTC	CASSIPQGREAYEQYF
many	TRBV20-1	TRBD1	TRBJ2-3	TGCAGTGCCTCAGACAGGGGAGATACGCAGTATTTT	CSASDRGDTQYF
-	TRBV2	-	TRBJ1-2	TGTGCCAGCAGTGCGAGCATACATGGCTACACCTTC	CASSASIHGYTF
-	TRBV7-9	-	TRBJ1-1	TGTGCCAGCAGCCGCGATGGGAACACTGAAGCCTACTTT	CASSRDGNTEAYF
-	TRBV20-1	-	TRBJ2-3	TGCAGTGCTAGGGACAGACCCACAGATACGCAGTATTTT	CSARDRPTDTQYF
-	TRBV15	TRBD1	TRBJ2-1	TGTGCCACCAGAGCGCCCGGGACAGGGGTCAATGAGCAGTTCTTC	CATRAPGTGVNEQFF
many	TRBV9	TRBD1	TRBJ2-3	TGTGCCAGCAGCGTAGGGGCCGTCCTCCTCACCGGGACAGATGACACAGATACGCAGTATTTT	CASSVGAVLLTGTDDTDTQYF
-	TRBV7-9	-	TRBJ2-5	TGTGCCAGCAGCCTGCCAAGGGGGACCCAGTACTTC	CASSLPRGTQYF
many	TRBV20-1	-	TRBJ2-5	TGCAGTGCTGTACAGGGCTCCTGGGGAGCCCAGTACTTC	CSAVQGSWGAQYF
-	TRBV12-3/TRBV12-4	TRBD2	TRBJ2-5	TGTGCCAGCAGGGAACTAGCGGGGGGGCCGGTGGAGACCCAGTACTTC	CASRELAGGPVETQYF
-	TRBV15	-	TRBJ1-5	TGTGCCACCAGCCCCCTTAACAATCAGCCCCAGCATTTT	CATSPLNNQPQHF
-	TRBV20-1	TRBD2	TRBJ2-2	TGCAGTGCATGGACTAGCGGGGTTTCGAACACCGGGGAGCTGTTTTTT	CSAWTSGVSNTGELFF